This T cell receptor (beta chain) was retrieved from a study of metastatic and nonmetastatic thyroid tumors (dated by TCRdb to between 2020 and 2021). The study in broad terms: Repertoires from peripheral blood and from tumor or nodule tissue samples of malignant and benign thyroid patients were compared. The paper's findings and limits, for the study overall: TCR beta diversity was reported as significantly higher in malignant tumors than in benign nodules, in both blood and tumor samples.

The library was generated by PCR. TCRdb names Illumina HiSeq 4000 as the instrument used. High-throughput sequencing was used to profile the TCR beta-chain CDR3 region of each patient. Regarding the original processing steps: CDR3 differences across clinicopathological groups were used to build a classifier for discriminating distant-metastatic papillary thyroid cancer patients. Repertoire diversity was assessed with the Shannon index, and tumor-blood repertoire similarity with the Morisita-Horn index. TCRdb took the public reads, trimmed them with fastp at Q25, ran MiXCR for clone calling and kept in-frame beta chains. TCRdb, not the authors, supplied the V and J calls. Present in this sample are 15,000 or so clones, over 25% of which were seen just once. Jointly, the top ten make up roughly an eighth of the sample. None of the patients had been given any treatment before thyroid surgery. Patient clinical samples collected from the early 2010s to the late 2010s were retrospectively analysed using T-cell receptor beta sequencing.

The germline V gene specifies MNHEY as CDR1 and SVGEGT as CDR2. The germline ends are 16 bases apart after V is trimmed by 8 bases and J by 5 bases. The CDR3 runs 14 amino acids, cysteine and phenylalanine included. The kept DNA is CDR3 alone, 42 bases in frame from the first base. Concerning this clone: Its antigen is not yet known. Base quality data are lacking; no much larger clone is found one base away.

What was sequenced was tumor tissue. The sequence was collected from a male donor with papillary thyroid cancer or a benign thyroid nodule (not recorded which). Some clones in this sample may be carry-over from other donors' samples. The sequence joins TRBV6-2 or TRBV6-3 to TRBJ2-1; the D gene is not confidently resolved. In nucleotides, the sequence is TGTGCCAGCTGGCCGGGCGCCCTGGACAATGAGCAGTTCTTC. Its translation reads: CASWPGALDNEQFF.